This TCR beta chain was sequenced for a study of OX40 agonist ivuxolimab in advanced cancers. Note on this clone: The antigen remains unidentified.

Study findings and constraints: The antigens recognized by the expanded peripheral T cells, that is their antigen specificity, were not determined. Some nonresponders also had low normalized T-cell clonal expansion.

CDR3 length: 16 amino acids. V was cut by 5 bases and J by 6 bases, with 23 bases left in between. Germline V CDR1 and CDR2: MDHEN, SYDVKM. The repertoire was sequenced with immunoSEQ multiplex PCR; TCRdb's copy has only in-frame clones and lacks some. This table holds roughly 67,000 clones, 80% to 85% found once. V and J are TRBV28 and TRBJ2-7, with D perhaps matching TRBD1 (6 bases). This receptor was identified in an adult with an advanced solid tumor such as melanoma, head and neck, liver or kidney cancer. Sequences were derived from CD4+ or CD8+ T cells sorted from blood, sampled in a trial of the OX40 agonist ivuxolimab. This CDR3 reads CASSKPGTYPWSEQYV. The CDR3 bases are TGTGCCAGCAGTAAACCTGGGACATATCCTTGGAGCGAGCAGTACGTC.